One sample yielded the 17 T cell receptor beta chains listed below, sequenced in a study of Tregs in tolerant kidney transplant recipients. Measured with immunoSEQ multiplex PCR; TCRdb has only the in-frame clones, and not every one. The sample yields roughly 250,000 clones, approximately 84% seen once. The sample taken for sequencing was CD4+ T cells from blood. The receptors shown here come from a human donor in good health.

The V and J genes are TRBV5-1 and TRBJ1-1; D not certain. The CDR3 contains 14 residues. Trimming removed 0 bases from V and 1 base from J, with 7 bases in between. CDR1 is SGHRS and CDR2 is YFSETQ in the germline V gene. The chain's CDR3 is CASSLAERNTEAFF. The CDR3 DNA sequence: TGCGCCAGCAGCTTGGCTGAGAGGAACACTGAAGCTTTCTTT. The full variable domain, in which reference TRBV5-1 and TRBJ1-1 provide the parts outside the CDR3, is KAGVTQTPRYLIKTRGQQVTLSCSPISGHRSVSWYQQTPGQGLQFLFEYFSETQRNKGNFPGRFSGRQFSNSRSEMNVSTLELGDSALYLCASSLAERNTEAFFGQGTRLTVV.

This sequence joins TRBV28 and TRBJ1-5; no clear D gene. The CDR3 has 15 residues. Germline V gives CDR1 MDHEN, CDR2 SYDVKM. V was trimmed by 3 bases and J by 2 bases, leaving 11 bases between them. The DNA of the CDR3 is TGTGCCAGCAGTTTGTCTGGTATGGGCAATCAGCCCCAGCATTTT. It is translated as CASSLSGMGNQPQHF.

The CDR3 DNA follows: TGTGCCAGTAGTACCCCCGGACAGGGGTTCGACTATGGCTACACCTTC. Encoded protein: CASSTPGQGFDYGYTF. The chain recombines TRBV19 with TRBJ1-2; TRBD1 matches at 9 bases. The V gene's germline CDR1 is LNHDA and CDR2 SQIVND (reference sequence). Trimming removed 4 bases from V and 3 bases from J; junction bases left unmatched: 9. The CDR3 is made up of 16 amino acids. The entire variable domain, with the rest obtained from reference TRBV19 and TRBJ1-2, is as follows: DGGITQSPKYLFRKEGQNVTLSCEQNLNHDAMYWYRQDPGQGLRLIYYSQIVNDFQKGDIAEGYSVSREKKESFPLTVTSAQKNPTAFYLCASSTPGQGFDYGYTFGSGTRLTVV.

The chain employs TRBV13 and TRBJ2-1, with 7 bases matching TRBD1. Germline V gene sequence: CDR1 PRHDT, CDR2 FYEKMQ (reference sequence). The CDR3 contains 16 residues. With 5 bases clipped from V and 3 bases from J, the junction kept 10 bases outside the gene matches. CDR3 bases: TGTGCCAGCAGCAGGGGGCCGGACAGAGGCTACAATGAGCAGTTCTTC. Protein sequence: CASSRGPDRGYNEQFF.

V gene TRBV2 combines with J gene TRBJ2-2, with TRBD1 matching 11 bases. Germline V gene data show CDR1 as SNHLY and CDR2 as FYNNEI. With 6 bases clipped from V and 7 bases from J, the junction kept 7 bases outside the gene matches. This CDR3 is 15 amino acids long. The CDR3 sequence is CASRPGQGEGGELFF. In nucleotides, the CDR3 is TGTGCCAGCAGACCGGGACAGGGGGAGGGCGGGGAGCTGTTTTTT.

This clone has only one observation. The V gene is TRBV7-9, the J gene TRBJ2-1; D is perhaps TRBD2 (6 bases). With 1 base removed from V and 1 base from J, the gap between germline ends came to 11 bases. CDR1 is SEHNR and CDR2 is FQNEAQ in the germline V gene (reference sequence). CDR3 length equals 16 residues. CDR3 amino acids: CASSLGVGGSYNEQFF. The CDR3 region has the DNA TGTGCCAGCAGCTTAGGGGTGGGGGGTTCCTACAATGAGCAGTTCTTC.

This clone has a single count. This sequence joins TRBV13 and TRBJ2-3; 12 positions match TRBD2. The germline gives CDR1 PRHDT, CDR2 FYEKMQ (reference sequence). The CDR3 spans 16 residues. V shed 3 bases and J 2 bases; nucleotides not matched to a gene: 3. As DNA, the CDR3 is TGTGCCAGCAGCTTCAGGACTAGCGGGAACACAGATACGCAGTATTTT. Translating gives CASSFRTSGNTDTQYF.

The chain recombines TRBV29-1 with TRBJ1-2; D may be TRBD1 (6 bases). The germline CDR1 and CDR2 sequences are SQVTM and ANQGSEA. Trimming took 1 base from V and 3 from J, leaving 12 bases between them. The CDR3 sequence is 14 residues long. CDR3 in DNA: TGCAGCGTTGAAGTTCTGGGGGCAGACTATGGCTACACCTTC. It translates to CSVEVLGADYGYTF.

The chain couples TRBV2 to TRBJ1-5; TRBD1 agrees at 7 bases. Germline V gene lookup returns CDR1 SNHLY and CDR2 FYNNEI. CDR3 length equals 14 residues. With 8 bases clipped from V and 4 bases from J, the junction kept 8 bases outside the gene matches. CDR3 protein: CASQTGLLNQPQHF. CDR3 sequence (DNA): TGTGCCAGCCAGACAGGGCTACTGAATCAGCCCCAGCATTTT.

The rearrangement uses TRBV11-2 and TRBJ2-3; 12 nucleotides line up with TRBD2. Germline V gene sequence: CDR1 SGHAT, CDR2 FQNNGV. The CDR3 has 17 residues. The CDR3 protein is CVAASGTSGRSTDTQYF. The CDR3 bases are TGTGTTGCAGCTTCGGGGACTAGCGGGCGTAGCACAGATACGCAGTATTTT.

The chain is built from TRBV11-3 and TRBJ1-1; D not resolved. CDR1 SGHNT and CDR2 YENEEA come from the germline V gene. The CDR3 has 14 amino acids. V was clipped by 1 base and J by 3 bases, with 9 bases between them. The CDR3 loop reads CASSLGRMDTEAFF. The CDR3 coding sequence is TGTGCCAGCAGCTTAGGGAGGATGGACACTGAAGCTTTCTTT.

The chain recombines TRBV18 with TRBJ2-3; D unclear. In germline, CDR1 is KGHSH, CDR2 LQKENI. There are 16 residues in the CDR3. Trimming took off 0 bases at V and 2 bases at J, with 12 bases between the two ends. Here the CDR3 reads CASSPPLEGVTDTQYF. The CDR3 DNA follows: TGTGCCAGCTCACCACCTCTGGAAGGAGTCACAGATACGCAGTATTTT.

The chain has TRBV4-1 and TRBJ2-5, with D possibly being TRBD2 (6 bases). V dropped 2 bases and J dropped 7 bases, with 14 bases sitting between them. Per germline, CDR1 MGHRA and CDR2 YSYEKL. CDR3 length: 14 residues. As DNA, the CDR3 is TGCGCCAGCAGCCAACCCGGGACTTCGGCGACCCAGTACTTC. Translation: CASSQPGTSATQYF.

The rearrangement joins TRBV6-1 to TRBJ2-1, with D possibly TRBD2 on 6 matching bases. This CDR3 is built from 13 residues. Per germline, CDR1 MNHNS and CDR2 SASEGT. V was shortened by 8 bases and J by 10 bases, with 18 bases between the two germline ends. The CDR3 coding sequence is TGTGCCAGCCTCCGGCCTGGGGGGAACGAGCAGTTCTTC. This encodes CASLRPGGNEQFF.

This clone was seen a few times. V and J are TRBV5-1 and TRBJ2-4; TRBD2 matches 7 bases. This CDR3 is 18 amino acids long. The ends lost 6 bases at V and 0 bases at J; junction bases unmatched: 15. Germline V CDR1 and CDR2: SGHRS, YFSETQ. CDR3 coding DNA: TGCGCCAGCACGCCGGGCGGGAGCCGGTCCTTAGCCAAAAACATTCAGTACTTC. Translated: CASTPGGSRSLAKNIQYF.

The rearrangement links TRBV6-6 to TRBJ2-5; 7 bases are a match to TRBD2. CDR1 is MNHNY and CDR2 is SVGAGI in the germline V gene (reference sequence). After removal of 2 bases from V and 4 bases from J, the junction contained 4 bases not matched to a gene. There are 14 residues in the CDR3. The CDR3 DNA sequence: TGTGCCAGCAGTTACCGTGGGAGGGTAGAGACCCAGTACTTC. It specifies CASSYRGRVETQYF.

The genes are TRBV4-1 and TRBJ1-1; a possible D gene is TRBD1 (6 bases). V lost 4 bases, J lost 0 bases, and 9 bases lay in between. Per germline, CDR1 MGHRA and CDR2 YSYEKL. There are 14 residues in the CDR3. CDR3 amino acids: CASSRGQMNTEAFF. The CDR3 nucleotides are TGCGCCAGCAGCCGCGGACAGATGAACACTGAAGCTTTCTTT.